A single sample gave rise to the 30 T cell receptor beta chains below, sequenced in a study of cytomegalovirus exposure and HLA in healthy donors. PCR employed 60 Vbeta and 13 Jbeta primers. Using immunoSEQ multiplex PCR, the repertoire was profiled, and TCRdb retains in-frame clones only, with some absent. The sample has under 110,000 clones, roughly 80% seen once. The sequenced sample consisted of PBMCs. The receptors come from a man aged 50 or older in good health and CMV-seronegative.

This clone was found a few times. The chain couples TRBV9 to TRBJ2-1; 9 positions match TRBD2. The CDR3 length is 19 residues. The V gene end was trimmed by 2 bases and the J gene end by 3 bases; junction bases not matched to a gene: 15. Germline V gives CDR1 SGDLS, CDR2 YYNGEE. As DNA, the CDR3 is TGTGCCAGCAGCGTTGGGCTAGCGGGGAGAGTTTCCCACTACAATGAGCAGTTCTTC. Translated, it gives CASSVGLAGRVSHYNEQFF.

The chain recombines TRBV9 with TRBJ2-5; 8 bases match TRBD1. Germline loops: CDR1 SGDLS, CDR2 YYNGEE. CDR3 length equals 16 residues. The trim removed 2 bases at V and 4 bases at J, leaving 10 bases unmatched. Written as DNA, the CDR3 is TGTGCCAGCAGCGTCCAACAGGGGGGTTTCGGAGAGACCCAGTACTTC. Its translation is CASSVQQGGFGETQYF.

This clone appeared a single time. The chain carries TRBV7-6 and TRBJ2-2; 9 nucleotides agree with TRBD2. Losses at the gene ends were 5 bases for V and 2 bases for J; bases not matched to a gene: 12. Germline CDR1 is SGHVS and CDR2 is FNYEAQ. The CDR3 is made up of 18 amino acids. The CDR3 spells CASSPAGGKLANTGELFF. The CDR3 bases are TGTGCCAGCAGCCCAGCGGGAGGTAAACTAGCAAACACCGGGGAGCTGTTTTTT.

This chain connects TRBV10-3 to TRBJ1-5, with D maybe TRBD1 (6 bases). CDR3 length: 15 amino acids. The germline CDR1 and CDR2 sequences are ENHRY and SYGVKD. V lost 1 base and J lost 1, with 8 bases in between. The CDR3 DNA follows: TGTGCCATCAGTGAGTACCAGGGGAGCAATCAGCCCCAGCATTTT. Translating it yields CAISEYQGSNQPQHF.

V gene TRBV11-1 combines with J gene TRBJ2-3; tentative D call: TRBD2 (5 bases). The CDR3 spans 15 residues. Germline assignment: CDR1 SGHAT and CDR2 FQDESV (reference sequence). Trimming pared 2 bases from V and 0 bases from J, leaving 9 bases between. This chain's CDR3 is CASSLNPGSTDTQYF. CDR3 bases: TGTGCCAGCAGCTTAAACCCGGGGAGCACAGATACGCAGTATTTT. Together with reference TRBV11-1 and TRBJ2-3, the CDR3 gives the full variable domain: EAEVAQSPRYKITEKSQAVAFWCDPISGHATLYWYRQILGQGPELLVQFQDESVVDDSQLPKDRFSAERLKGVDSTLKIQPAELGDSAMYLCASSLNPGSTDTQYFGPGTRLTVL.

Regarding this clone: The sample has other DNA sequences that encode this CDR3 too. V usage is TRBV18 and J usage is TRBJ1-2; maybe TRBD1 (5 bases). Germline V CDR1 and CDR2: KGHSH, LQKENI. The CDR3 totals 12 residues. V was trimmed by 2 bases and J by 4 bases, leaving 5 bases between them. The CDR3 loop reads CASSPDSYGYTF. The CDR3 coding sequence is TGTGCCAGCTCACCAGACAGCTATGGCTACACCTTC.

The rearrangement uses TRBV6-5 and TRBJ2-5, with 9 bases identical to TRBD1. Germline V gene lookup returns CDR1 MNHEY and CDR2 SVGAGI. The CDR3 length is 14 residues. V dropped 6 bases and J dropped 5; count of bases not matched to a gene: 7. The CDR3 is CASRDRGGSETQYF. The CDR3 coding sequence is TGTGCCAGCAGGGACAGGGGAGGAAGCGAGACCCAGTACTTC.

V and J are TRBV7-9 and TRBJ2-3, with D unclear. CDR3 size: 13 residues. V lost 0 bases to trimming and J lost 6 bases, with 7 bases between them. CDR1 is SEHNR, CDR2 FQNEAQ, per germline (reference sequence). This CDR3 reads CASSLAQWDTQYF. The CDR3 coding sequence is TGTGCCAGCAGCTTAGCGCAGTGGGATACGCAGTATTTT.

This chain links TRBV10-1 with TRBJ2-2, with D perhaps TRBD2 (6 bases). CDR1 is WNHNN and CDR2 is SYGVQD in the germline V gene (reference sequence). The V end was cut by 0 bases, the J end by 6 bases, with 11 bases between. The CDR3 length is 15 residues. The CDR3 bases are TGCGCCAGCAGTGAGTCCCCTTTAGCGGCCGGGGAGCTGTTTTTT. Translated: CASSESPLAAGELFF.

The genes are TRBV10-3 and TRBJ1-5, with 7 positions matching TRBD1. The CDR3 runs 13 residues. With V trimmed by 8 bases and J by 3 bases, 4 bases remained unmatched. Germline V CDR1 and CDR2: ENHRY, SYGVKD. The CDR3 region is CAIRDRDNQPQHF. The CDR3, as DNA: TGTGCCATCCGGGACAGAGACAATCAGCCCCAGCATTTT.

The chain recombines TRBV30 with TRBJ1-4; D gene uncertain. Trimming removed 5 bases at V and 8 bases at J, with 12 bases between. Germline CDR1 and CDR2: GTSNPN and SVGIG (reference sequence). CDR3 length equals 12 residues. CDR3 sequence reads: CAWGTEEEKLFF. The CDR3 nucleotides are TGTGCCTGGGGCACGGAGGAGGAAAAACTGTTTTTT.

The chain links TRBV6-6 to TRBJ1-6, with TRBD1 matching 8 bases. Germline lookup yields CDR1 MNHNY and CDR2 SVGAGI (reference sequence). V dropped 4 bases and J dropped 8; count of bases not matched to a gene: 7. The CDR3 has 15 residues. The CDR3 loop reads CASSSPDRGYSPLHF. In nucleotides, the CDR3 is TGTGCCAGCAGTTCCCCCGACAGGGGATATTCACCCCTCCACTTT.

The chain couples TRBV18 to TRBJ1-1; TRBD1 agrees at 7 bases. Per germline, CDR1 KGHSH and CDR2 LQKENI. With V trimmed by 6 bases and J by 3 bases, 7 bases remained unmatched. This CDR3 is 14 amino acids long. CDR3 in amino acids: CASSVRDSYTEAFF. In nucleotides, the CDR3 is TGTGCCAGCTCGGTTCGGGACAGCTACACTGAAGCTTTCTTT.

This clone was counted only a few times. The chain employs TRBV11-2 and TRBJ1-1, with D perhaps TRBD1 (6 bases). The CDR3 is made up of 15 amino acids. With 3 bases removed from V and 5 bases from J, the gap between germline ends came to 16 bases. Germline-derived CDR1 and CDR2 are SGHAT and FQNNGV. CDR3 sequence reads: CASSFVYKGETEAFF. The CDR3 nucleotides are TGTGCCAGCAGCTTCGTTTATAAGGGGGAAACTGAAGCTTTCTTT.

The chain is built from TRBV6-6 and TRBJ2-4, with D possibly TRBD2 on 5 matching bases. Germline V CDR1 and CDR2: MNHNY, SVGAGI (reference sequence). This CDR3 is built from 14 residues. V was cut by 7 bases and J by 3 bases, with 13 bases left in between. For the CDR3, the DNA is TGTGCCAGCACTTCGACCGGAGGCAAAAACATTCAGTACTTC. Its translation is CASTSTGGKNIQYF.

This sequence joins TRBV10-2 and TRBJ2-7; 8 nucleotides agree with TRBD1. From germline, CDR1 is WSHSY and CDR2 SAAADI. J lost 3 bases, V lost 6 bases, and 7 bases had no gene match. The CDR3 has 14 residues. In nucleotides, the CDR3 is TGCGCCAGCAGAGACTCAGGGGGCAGCTACGAGCAGTACGTC. It yields the protein CASRDSGGSYEQYV.

V is TRBV4-2 and J is TRBJ2-5, with 9 nucleotides matching TRBD1. TRBJ2-7 explains the end of the DNA better; the J call may be wrong. CDR3 length equals 15 residues. From germline, CDR1 is LGHNA and CDR2 YNFKEQ. The CDR3 DNA is TGTGCCAGCAGCCGTGGACAGGGGCCTTCCTACGAGCAGTACTTC. Residues: CASSRGQGPSYEQYF.

This clone was recorded only once. V is TRBV4-2 and J is TRBJ1-5; perhaps TRBD1 as D (5 bases). The CDR3 is made up of 15 amino acids. Looked up from germline, CDR1 is LGHNA and CDR2 is YNFKEQ. Trimming took off 5 bases at V and 6 bases at J, with 17 bases between the two ends. CDR3 nucleotides: TGTGCCAGCAGCGAAATCCCGGGGGGGGTTCAGCCCCAGCATTTT. Translating gives CASSEIPGGVQPQHF.

This chain links TRBV9 with TRBJ2-2; possibly TRBD2 for D (6 bases). V lost 4 bases to trimming and J lost 3 bases, with 13 bases between them. CDR1 and CDR2 (germline): SGDLS, YYNGEE. This CDR3 is 15 amino acids long. CDR3 sequence reads: CASSRKIADTGELFF. As DNA, the CDR3 is TGTGCCAGCAGCAGAAAGATAGCGGACACCGGGGAGCTGTTTTTT.

This clone was picked up one time. The V and J genes are TRBV5-8 and TRBJ2-7; D is ambiguous. The CDR3 contains 12 residues. Germline CDR1 reads SGHTS; CDR2 reads YDEGEE. The V gene lost 3 bases and the J gene lost 4 bases, with 8 bases spanning the gap. As DNA, the CDR3 is TGTGCCAGCAGCTCGGTGGTGTACGAGCAGTACTTC. This translates into CASSSVVYEQYF.

V is TRBV7-6 and J is TRBJ2-3; 11 positions agree with TRBD2. Trimming took 4 bases from V and 4 from J; bases not matched to a gene: 4. The germline V gene encodes CDR1 SGHVS and CDR2 FNYEAQ. The CDR3 has 15 residues. CDR3 protein: CASSSLAGGPDTQYF. For the CDR3, the DNA is TGTGCCAGCAGCTCTTTAGCGGGGGGGCCAGATACGCAGTATTTT.

This clone was seen more than once but under ten times. This chain links TRBV10-1 with TRBJ1-1; tentatively, D is TRBD1 (5 bases). V lost 5 bases, J lost 2 bases, and 12 bases lay in between. The CDR3 is made up of 14 amino acids. CDR1 WNHNN and CDR2 SYGVQD come from the germline V gene (reference sequence). CDR3 coding DNA: TGCGCCAGCAGTACCGGGACTATTAACACTGAAGCTTTCTTT. This codes for CASSTGTINTEAFF.

This chain connects TRBV7-2 to TRBJ2-2; 8 bases line up with TRBD2. The germline V gene encodes CDR1 SGHTA and CDR2 FQGNSA. Trimming cost V 2 bases and J 5 bases; bases outside gene matches: 7. The CDR3 totals 16 residues. This CDR3 is CASSLQRGGGTGELFF. DNA of the CDR3: TGTGCCAGCAGCTTACAACGGGGGGGCGGAACCGGGGAGCTGTTTTTT.

The V and J genes are TRBV7-2 and TRBJ2-1, with a weak D call TRBD2 (7 bases). Germline V gene sequence: CDR1 SGHTA, CDR2 FQGNSA. The CDR3 totals 16 residues. Trimming left V 5 bases short and J 0 bases short, with 14 bases between. CDR3 protein: CASSPYRGGSYNEQFF. The CDR3 nucleotides are TGTGCCAGCAGCCCATATAGGGGGGGCTCCTACAATGAGCAGTTCTTC.

The genes are TRBV5-6 and TRBJ1-2; a weak D match, TRBD1 (5 bases). V lost 0 bases, J lost 4 bases, and 7 bases lay in between. Germline V gene sequence: CDR1 SGHDT, CDR2 YYEEEE. The CDR3 runs to 13 residues. In DNA form, the CDR3 reads TGTGCCAGCAGCTTGGCACAGGTCTATGGCTACACCTTC. As protein: CASSLAQVYGYTF. Complete variable domain (other parts from reference TRBV5-6 and TRBJ1-2): DAGVTQSPTHLIKTRGQQVTLRCSPKSGHDTVSWYQQALGQGPQFIFQYYEEEERQRGNFPDRFSGHQFPNYSSELNVNALLLGDSALYLCASSLAQVYGYTFGSGTRLTVV.

DNA for the CDR3: TGTGCCAGCAGCTTGGTATCCAGGGGGGCCGTGCAGTACTTC. Its protein product is CASSLVSRGAVQYF. This chain joins TRBV5-5 and TRBJ2-7; D is possibly TRBD1 (7 bases). Per the germline V gene, CDR1 is SGHKS and CDR2 is YYEKEE (reference sequence). V was shortened by 0 bases and J by 9 bases, with 16 bases between the two germline ends. The CDR3 extends over 14 amino acids.

This rearrangement joins TRBV19 to TRBJ1-5, with D perhaps matching TRBD1 (5 bases). Looked up from germline, CDR1 is LNHDA and CDR2 is SQIVND (reference sequence). CDR3 size: 14 residues. The V end was cut by 5 bases, the J end by 0 bases, with 8 bases between. CDR3 in amino acids: CASSDRYSNQPQHF. DNA of the CDR3: TGTGCCAGTAGTGACAGATATAGCAATCAGCCCCAGCATTTT.

CDR3 nucleotides: TGTGCCAGCAGTCGCAGGGACACCAATTCACCCCTCCACTTT. Amino acids: CASSRRDTNSPLHF. The rearrangement links TRBV27 to TRBJ1-6; weak D call: TRBD1 (6 bases). Between the trimmed V and J ends, which lost 5 bases and 7 bases, there was a span of 12 bases. The CDR3 length is 14 residues. Germline-derived CDR1 and CDR2 are MNHEY and SMNVEV (reference sequence).

This chain uses TRBV11-2 with TRBJ1-1; D is possibly TRBD1 (6 bases). CDR1 and CDR2 from the germline V gene are SGHAT and FQNNGV. V dropped 7 bases and J dropped 0 bases, with 9 bases sitting between them. This CDR3 comprises 13 residues. The CDR3 sequence: CASTGQLNTEAFF. The CDR3 DNA reads TGTGCCAGCACTGGACAGTTGAACACTGAAGCTTTCTTT.

The rearrangement joins TRBV7-3 to TRBJ2-3; 7 bases agree with TRBD1. The CDR3 has 15 residues. Germline CDR1 SGHTA, CDR2 FQGTGA. The trim removed 5 bases at V and 6 bases at J, leaving 11 bases unmatched. The CDR3 spells CASSPDRVRSDTQYF. For the CDR3, the DNA is TGTGCCAGCAGCCCAGACAGGGTGAGATCGGATACGCAGTATTTT. Drawing the rest from reference TRBV7-3 and TRBJ2-3, the complete variable domain is GAGVSQTPSNKVTEKGKYVELRCDPISGHTALYWYRQSLGQGPEFLIYFQGTGAADDSGLPNDRFFAVRPEGSVSTLKIQRTERGDSAVYLCASSPDRVRSDTQYFGPGTRLTVL.